The clone carrying this T cell receptor (beta chain) was seen a few times. This CDR3 contains 13 residues. V trimming: 6 bases; J trimming: 6 bases; junction bases outside the gene matches: 7. Germline V gene sequence: CDR1 DFQATT, CDR2 SNEGSKA (reference sequence). This sample is part of a study of T-cell memory formation after mild COVID-19. TCRdb itself ran the 5' RACE reads through MiXCR, one entry per CDR3 protein. The sample includes 300,000 to 350,000 distinct CDR3 sequences, roughly an eighth of them seen just once. The chain recombines TRBV20-1 with TRBJ2-1, with 8 bases identical to TRBD1. The specimen was PBMCs or a T cell subset sorted from them (not recorded which). The source of this sequence is a young man who had mild COVID-19 (a few samples of this study predate the infection). Cell type and time point are not known. The CDR3, as DNA: TGCAGTGCACCAGACAGGGGTTCCAATGAGCAGTTCTTC. Its protein is CSAPDRGSNEQFF.